These 30 T cell receptor beta chains came from one sample sequenced in a study of cytomegalovirus exposure and HLA in healthy donors (TCRdb year 2017). Library preparation employed the immunoSEQ multiplex PCR assay. A mixture of 60 forward primers for TCR Vbeta segments and 13 reverse primers for TCR Jbeta segments was used in the multiplex PCR. This immuneACCESS table, as held by TCRdb, lists in-frame sequences with V and J called but not all clones. Of the missing ones, under half trace to an unresolved V gene in checked studies; the others have no known cause. This sample holds about 120,000 clones; around 80% were observed only once. The biggest ten clones account for approximately 10% of the sample. Sequencing used PBMCs. Receptor source: a man aged 25 to 40 in good health and CMV-seropositive.

This clone was seen a few times. The chain carries TRBV6-5 and TRBJ2-1; no clear D gene. The CDR3 length is 16 residues. The V end lost 3 bases, the J end lost 4 bases, and 16 bases lay between the germline ends. The germline V gene has CDR1 MNHEY and CDR2 SVGAGI. In DNA, the CDR3 is TGTGCCAGCAGTTATGTACAAGCGTTTAGTTACAATGAGCAGTTCTTC. This gives the protein CASSYVQAFSYNEQFF.

This clone was found once. This sequence joins TRBV5-4 and TRBJ2-7; 9 nucleotides align to TRBD1. Germline lookup yields CDR1 SGHNT and CDR2 YYREEE (reference sequence). There are 15 residues in the CDR3. Germline trimming cut 0 bases from V and 2 bases from J; bases unmatched to any gene: 3. The CDR3 reads CASSLDYRGPYEQYF. DNA for the CDR3: TGTGCCAGCAGCTTGGATTACAGGGGGCCCTACGAGCAGTACTTC.

The rearrangement joins TRBV7-9 to TRBJ2-2, with TRBD1 matching over 7 bases. The trim removed 5 bases at V and 5 bases at J, leaving 8 bases unmatched. The CDR3 is 15 amino acids. The V gene's germline CDR1 is SEHNR and CDR2 FQNEAQ (reference sequence). CDR3 protein: CASSARTGPTGELFF. Here the CDR3 DNA reads TGTGCCAGCAGCGCCCGGACAGGCCCAACCGGGGAGCTGTTTTTT. Full variable domain (rest looked up from reference TRBV7-9 and TRBJ2-2): DTGVSQNPRHKITKRGQNVTFRCDPISEHNRLYWYRQTLGQGPEFLTYFQNEAQLEKSRLLSDRFSAERPKGSFSTLEIQRTEQGDSAMYLCASSARTGPTGELFFGEGSRLTVL.

The gene calls are TRBV7-6 and TRBJ2-7; possible D gene TRBD1, 6 bases. CDR1 and CDR2 (germline): SGHVS, FNYEAQ. The CDR3 loop spans 12 amino acids. Trimming removed 4 bases at V and 3 bases at J, with 7 bases between. The CDR3 protein is CASSSTGYEQYF. The DNA of the CDR3 is TGTGCCAGCAGCTCGACAGGCTACGAGCAGTACTTC.

This clone has only a few counts. The V gene is TRBV7-9, the J gene TRBJ2-2; 7 bases align to TRBD1. The CDR3 consists of 15 residues. Germline CDR1 and CDR2: SEHNR and FQNEAQ (reference sequence). V shed 4 bases, J shed 7 bases, and the junction held 9 bases outside the gene matches. The CDR3 sequence is CASSSDRDGSGELFF. The CDR3 DNA reads as TGTGCCAGCAGCTCCGACAGGGACGGTAGCGGGGAGCTGTTTTTT.

V gene TRBV7-2 combines with J gene TRBJ2-1, with 7 bases identical to TRBD2. The CDR3 sequence is 15 residues long. Trimming took 4 bases from V and 2 from J; bases not matched to a gene: 5. Germline CDR1 reads SGHTA; CDR2 reads FQGNSA. The CDR3 nucleotides are TGTGCCAGCAGCTCTCAGACTAGCACCTACAATGAGCAGTTCTTC. Its protein is CASSSQTSTYNEQFF. Full variable domain (missing parts from reference TRBV7-2 and TRBJ2-1): GAGVSQSPSNKVTEKGKDVELRCDPISGHTALYWYRQSLGQGLEFLIYFQGNSAPDKSGLPSDRFSAERTGGSVSTLTIQRTQQEDSAVYLCASSSQTSTYNEQFFGPGTRLTVL.

The CDR3 coding sequence is TGTGCCAGTAGTATCCTGTATGGCTACACCTTC. It encodes CASSILYGYTF. The chain employs TRBV19 and TRBJ1-2; D is unresolved. The CDR3 spans 11 residues. With 3 bases removed from V and 5 bases from J, the gap between germline ends came to 4 bases. Germline assignment: CDR1 LNHDA and CDR2 SQIVND (reference sequence).

The chain employs TRBV6-6 and TRBJ2-7; D is possibly TRBD1 (6 bases). Germline assignment: CDR1 MNHNY and CDR2 SVGAGI (reference sequence). The CDR3 is made up of 12 amino acids. Trimming cost V 8 bases and J 9 bases, with 17 bases left between them. The DNA for the CDR3 is TGTGCCAGCGGTTCCGCAGGGGCTGGGCAGTACTTC. Protein product: CASGSAGAGQYF.

The chain is built from TRBV5-5 and TRBJ2-7, with D possibly being TRBD1 (5 bases). V was cut by 0 bases and J by 0 bases, with 10 bases left in between. The CDR3 length is 15 residues. Germline values: CDR1 SGHKS, CDR2 YYEKEE (reference sequence). The CDR3 DNA follows: TGTGCCAGCAGCTTGGTAGGGGTCCCCTCCTACGAGCAGTACTTC. Translation: CASSLVGVPSYEQYF.

The genes are TRBV14 and TRBJ2-3, with D tentatively TRBD2 (5 bases). This CDR3 spans 15 amino acids. V was trimmed by 3 bases and J by 5 bases, leaving 15 bases between them. The germline CDR1 and CDR2 sequences are SGHDN and FVKESK. The CDR3 loop reads CASSHDLPGGDTQYF. The CDR3 DNA sequence: TGTGCCAGCAGCCATGACCTGCCAGGAGGAGATACGCAGTATTTT. Variable domain in full (rest from reference TRBV14 and TRBJ2-3): EAGVTQFPSHSVIEKGQTVTLRCDPISGHDNLYWYRRVMGKEIKFLLHFVKESKQDESGMPNNRFLAERTGGTYSTLKVQPAELEDSGVYFCASSHDLPGGDTQYFGPGTRLTVL.

CDR3: CASSLVWGLQGNEQYF. The CDR3, as DNA: TGTGCCAGCAGCTTAGTGTGGGGGCTTCAGGGGAACGAGCAGTACTTC. The rearrangement joins TRBV7-2 to TRBJ2-7, with D possibly matching TRBD1 (6 bases). CDR3 length equals 16 residues. The germline CDR1 and CDR2 sequences are SGHTA and FQGNSA. V lost 1 base to trimming and J lost 5 bases, with 18 bases between them.

The V and J genes are TRBV23-1 and TRBJ1-2; possible D gene TRBD1, 6 bases. TRBV23-1 is flagged as an ORF with uncertain function. V was trimmed by 6 bases and J by 0 bases, leaving 14 bases between them. The CDR3 covers 15 residues. CDR3 loop: CASSEGTPANYGYTF. The CDR3 nucleotides read TGCGCCAGCAGCGAAGGGACACCTGCTAACTATGGCTACACCTTC.

The chain joins TRBV6-6 to TRBJ2-7; the D gene is possibly TRBD2 (6 bases). The CDR3 sequence is 15 residues long. Trimming stripped 4 bases from V and 0 bases from J, with 13 bases between. Looked up from germline, CDR1 is MNHNY and CDR2 is SVGAGI (reference sequence). CDR3: CASSWQAGSSYEQYF. The CDR3 bases are TGTGCCAGCAGTTGGCAAGCGGGTTCCTCCTACGAGCAGTACTTC.

The chain is built from TRBV10-2 and TRBJ2-7; tentative D call: TRBD1 (6 bases). The CDR3 is 16 residues long. Germline assignment: CDR1 WSHSY and CDR2 SAAADI. The ends were cut back, 5 bases at V and 0 bases at J, with 17 bases in the middle. In nucleotides, the CDR3 is TGCGCCAGCAGTCAGGGGCCGTTACTTAGCTCCTACGAGCAGTACTTC. It codes for CASSQGPLLSSYEQYF.

The chain couples TRBV4-2 to TRBJ2-7, with D possibly matching TRBD1 (5 bases). Germline-derived CDR1 and CDR2 are LGHNA and YNFKEQ. Trimming cost V 6 bases and J 2 bases, with 23 bases left between them. The CDR3 totals 17 residues. In nucleotides, the CDR3 is TGTGCCAGCAGTGGTGGCACCCACAGGACGGTAGCCTACGAGCAGTACTTC. It translates to CASSGGTHRTVAYEQYF.

In this sample, this clone turned up once. CDR3 residues: CASSANRVQTYNEQFF. CDR3 DNA: TGTGCCAGCAGTGCCAACAGGGTGCAGACCTACAATGAGCAGTTCTTC. The V call is TRBV6-1, the J call TRBJ2-1; D might be TRBD1 (6 bases). Trimming pared 4 bases from V and 2 bases from J, leaving 15 bases between. Germline-derived CDR1 and CDR2 are MNHNS and SASEGT. The CDR3 loop spans 16 amino acids.

This clone was picked up one time. The chain employs TRBV30 and TRBJ2-3; a weak D match, TRBD2 (6 bases). With 8 bases removed from V and 1 base from J, the gap between germline ends came to 10 bases. The CDR3 runs 12 residues. Germline V lookup: CDR1 GTSNPN, CDR2 SVGIG (reference sequence). The CDR3 spells CARGLRTDTQYF. The CDR3 coding sequence is TGTGCCAGGGGACTTCGCACAGATACGCAGTATTTT.

J is TRBJ1-1 and V is TRBV6-5; D unresolved. The V gene lost 0 bases and the J gene lost 10 bases, with 12 bases spanning the gap. Germline V gene data show CDR1 as MNHEY and CDR2 as SVGAGI. This CDR3 contains 13 residues. The CDR3 reads CASSYSRAVGAFF. DNA for the CDR3: TGTGCCAGCAGTTACTCGAGGGCAGTTGGAGCTTTCTTT.

This chain connects TRBV10-3 to TRBJ2-7; D possibly corresponds to TRBD1 (6 bases). V lost 10 bases and J lost 3, with 16 bases in between. Germline V lookup: CDR1 ENHRY, CDR2 SYGVKD. This CDR3 comprises 13 residues. CDR3 region: CATEPGHIYEQYF. The DNA of the CDR3 is TGTGCCACCGAACCGGGACACATCTACGAGCAGTACTTC.

The V and J genes are TRBV5-1 and TRBJ2-7; TRBD2 aligns across 10 bases. The germline V gene encodes CDR1 SGHRS and CDR2 YFSETQ. This CDR3 has 14 residues. After removal of 3 bases from V and 4 bases from J, the junction contained 4 bases not matched to a gene. The CDR3 bases are TGCGCCAGCAGCTCCGAGCGGGAGGGATACGAGCAGTACTTC. It yields the protein CASSSEREGYEQYF.

The rearrangement links TRBV9 to TRBJ2-3; 7 positions agree with TRBD1. This CDR3 has 16 residues. Germline-derived CDR1 and CDR2 are SGDLS and YYNGEE. V lost 6 bases and J lost 0; bases outside the gene matches: 10. This CDR3 is CASTRSRDRSTDTQYF. CDR3 in DNA: TGTGCCAGCACCCGAAGCCGGGACAGAAGCACAGATACGCAGTATTTT.

The chain couples TRBV4-1 to TRBJ2-1, with TRBD2 matching 9 bases. CDR3 length: 15 residues. Germline V gives CDR1 MGHRA, CDR2 YSYEKL. The V and J ends lost 1 base and 4 bases, in that order; junction bases with no gene match: 2. CDR3 DNA sequence: TGCGCCAGCAGCCAAGTGGGACTAGCTTACAATGAGCAGTTCTTC. Translation: CASSQVGLAYNEQFF.

This chain joins TRBV5-1 and TRBJ2-1, with TRBD2 matching 13 bases. The CDR3 has 15 residues. J gave up 9 bases and V 3 bases, and 6 bases lay outside the gene matches. From germline, CDR1 is SGHRS and CDR2 YFSETQ. In DNA form, the CDR3 reads TGCGCCAGCAGCTGGGGGACTAGCGGGGTCAGTGAGCAGTTCTTC. Translating gives CASSWGTSGVSEQFF.

This clone has a handful of counts. This chain connects TRBV6-4 to TRBJ2-2, with a possible D match to TRBD2 (6 bases). V lost 5 bases and J 2 bases, leaving 12 bases between the germline ends. The CDR3 sequence is 15 residues long. Germline V CDR1 and CDR2: MRHNA, SNTAGT. Here the CDR3 reads CASSPSRDNTGELFF. The DNA of the CDR3 is TGTGCCAGCAGTCCGTCGCGGGATAACACCGGGGAGCTGTTTTTT.

J is TRBJ1-5 and V is TRBV10-3, with 7 bases fitting TRBD1. The CDR3 has 14 amino acids. Germline V CDR1 and CDR2: ENHRY, SYGVKD. V gave up 7 bases and J gave up 3 bases; unmatched junction bases: 6. The DNA for the CDR3 is TGTGCCATCAAGGCTACAGGGGCCAATCAGCCCCAGCATTTT. Amino acid sequence: CAIKATGANQPQHF.

The J gene is TRBJ1-5, the V gene TRBV27, with 7 positions matching TRBD1. The CDR3 contains 16 residues. Per the germline V gene, CDR1 is MNHEY and CDR2 is SMNVEV (reference sequence). V lost 7 bases and J lost 2; bases outside the gene matches: 11. The CDR3 is CASKFTGQFGNQPQHF. As DNA, the CDR3 is TGTGCCAGCAAGTTTACGGGACAGTTCGGCAATCAGCCCCAGCATTTT.

The table lists this clone with a few counts. The chain uses TRBV9 and TRBJ2-3, with D possibly matching TRBD2 (6 bases). Trimming pared 3 bases from V and 2 bases from J, leaving 16 bases between. Germline CDR1 reads SGDLS; CDR2 reads YYNGEE. The CDR3 covers 16 residues. The CDR3 sequence is CASSAPPRGDTDTQYF. CDR3 bases: TGTGCCAGCAGCGCGCCCCCGCGGGGAGACACAGATACGCAGTATTTT.

This clone occurred once. The V gene is TRBV9, the J gene TRBJ2-6, with 10 bases aligning to TRBD1. V lost 4 bases and J lost 4; bases outside the gene matches: 8. Looked up from germline, CDR1 is SGDLS and CDR2 is YYNGEE. The CDR3 spans 17 residues. The CDR3 protein is CASSPTGGASGANVLTF. In DNA form, the CDR3 reads TGTGCCAGCAGCCCGACAGGGGGCGCATCCGGGGCCAACGTCCTGACTTTC.

The chain has TRBV7-2 and TRBJ2-1; maybe TRBD1 (6 bases). This CDR3 has 18 residues. Germline V gene sequence: CDR1 SGHTA, CDR2 FQGNSA. The V gene lost 2 bases and the J gene lost 2 bases, with 19 bases spanning the gap. CDR3 sequence: CASSLTPGASSAYNEQFF. DNA for the CDR3: TGTGCCAGCAGCTTAACACCAGGGGCCAGCTCTGCCTACAATGAGCAGTTCTTC.

This chain uses TRBV13 with TRBJ2-1, with TRBD1 matching over 9 bases. The CDR3 covers 15 residues. The J segment lost 6 bases and the V segment lost 5 bases, leaving 8 bases of the junction unmatched. The V gene's germline CDR1 is PRHDT and CDR2 FYEKMQ (reference sequence). CDR3 coding DNA: TGTGCCAGCAGCGAAGGGACAGGGTACGGCAATGAGCAGTTCTTC. It yields the protein CASSEGTGYGNEQFF.